This T cell receptor beta chain was identified during a study of control samples from healthy donors and cancer patients. V was clipped by 8 bases and J by 6 bases, with 21 bases between them. The CDR3 extends over 14 amino acids. Germline V gives CDR1 GTSNPN, CDR2 SVGIG (reference sequence). The protocol was immunoSEQ multiplex PCR, while the TCRdb copy is restricted to in-frame clones and leaves out a portion. This sample has under 15,000 clones, with roughly 90% found just once. Sequences were obtained from formalin-fixed, paraffin-embedded tissue. This receptor was taken from a male donor with melanoma. The chain couples TRBV30 to TRBJ2-3; perhaps TRBD2 as D (9 bases). CDR3 DNA: TGTGCCGGGACAGGAGCGGGAGGTAGGGATACGCAGTATTTT. As protein: CAGTGAGGRDTQYF.